The 13 T cell receptor beta chains below all came from one sample that was sequenced in a study of T cells in Graves' hyperthyroidism and ophthalmopathy. TCR beta CDR3 regions were amplified from RNA transcripts. The primer set for the first-round RT-PCR of the TCR CDR3 was HTBI. TCRdb analysed the multiplex PCR reads with MiXCR anew, one entry per CDR3 protein. The profile shows about 680,000 distinct CDR3 sequences, over 35% of them singletons. The sample consisted of blood. The receptors originated from a woman in her forties with Graves' hyperthyroidism.

This clonotype was detected once. The V call is TRBV28, the J call TRBJ2-7; 7 positions match TRBD2. After removal of 4 bases from V and 6 bases from J, the junction contained 12 bases not matched to a gene. The CDR3 consists of 15 residues. Looked up from germline, CDR1 is MDHEN and CDR2 is SYDVKM. The CDR3 is CASSSEAGAVGEQYF. In nucleotides, the CDR3 is TGTGCCAGCAGTTCGGAGGCGGGAGCTGTAGGCGAGCAGTACTTC.

The chain recombines TRBV7-8 with TRBJ2-7; 11 bases match TRBD2. The germline V gene encodes CDR1 SGHVS and CDR2 FQNEAQ. With V trimmed by 9 bases and J by 0 bases, 16 bases remained unmatched. This CDR3 has 18 residues. CDR3 sequence (DNA): TGTGCCAGTAGCGACGGAGGGCTAGCGGGGGGAAGCTCCTACGAGCAGTACTTC. This codes for CASSDGGLAGGSSYEQYF.

CDR3 protein: CASSFTSGQETQYF. In DNA, the CDR3 is TGTGCCAGCAGTTTTACTAGCGGCCAAGAGACCCAGTACTTC. The chain joins TRBV12-3 or TRBV12-4 to TRBJ2-5, with 8 bases matching TRBD2. The CDR3 runs to 14 residues. The V segment lost 3 bases and the J segment 1 base; nucleotides outside the gene matches: 1.

Many counts were recorded for this clonotype. This rearrangement joins TRBV12-3 or TRBV12-4 to TRBJ2-5, with TRBD1 as a possible D gene (6 bases). V was trimmed by 3 bases and J by 5 bases, leaving 13 bases between them. The CDR3 is 14 amino acids. In nucleotides, the CDR3 is TGTGCCAGCAGTTTTATGTCCCAGGGGGAGACCCAGTACTTC. It yields the protein CASSFMSQGETQYF.

This clonotype has only a few counts. This chain uses TRBV6-5 with TRBJ1-6; D ambiguous. Per germline, CDR1 MNHEY and CDR2 SVGAGI. The CDR3 covers 15 residues. V shed 6 bases and J shed 5 bases, with 14 bases lying between them. The CDR3 region has the DNA TGTGCCAGCAGCCTGATTCGGAGCGATAATTCACCCCTCCACTTT. This sequence encodes CASSLIRSDNSPLHF.

This clonotype showed up just a few times. The V and J genes are TRBV19 and TRBJ1-5; D is unresolved. The CDR3 is 15 residues long. The V gene lost 6 bases and the J gene lost 6 bases, with 18 bases spanning the gap. Germline lookup yields CDR1 LNHDA and CDR2 SQIVND (reference sequence). CDR3 nucleotides: TGTGCCAGTAGGGAGGGAACTTCCGAAAGTCAGCCCCAGCATTTT. Translation: CASREGTSESQPQHF. Complete variable domain (other parts from reference TRBV19 and TRBJ1-5): DGGITQSPKYLFRKEGQNVTLSCEQNLNHDAMYWYRQDPGQGLRLIYYSQIVNDFQKGDIAEGYSVSREKKESFPLTVTSAQKNPTAFYLCASREGTSESQPQHFGDGTRLSIL.

To note about this clonotype: The junction and the germline gene differ at one end; a read error may be behind it. This chain joins TRBV5-1 and TRBJ2-7, with 9 bases lining up with TRBD1. CDR1 SGHRS and CDR2 YFSETQ come from the germline V gene. The CDR3 is made up of 14 amino acids. Written as DNA, the CDR3 is TGCGCCGGCAGCGAACAGGGGGCCGGCACCGGGCAGTACTTC. It codes for CAGSEQGAGTGQYF.

The chain carries TRBV19 and TRBJ1-5; D perhaps matches TRBD1 (6 bases). V was shortened by 8 bases and J by 2 bases, with 16 bases between the two germline ends. The CDR3 is 15 residues long. Germline values: CDR1 LNHDA, CDR2 SQIVND (reference sequence). The CDR3 DNA reads TGTGCCAGTTACTACGGGGGGCAGGGCAATCAGCCCCAGCATTTT. Its protein product is CASYYGGQGNQPQHF.

This clonotype was seen at least ten times. The chain is built from TRBV10-3 and TRBJ2-7; maybe TRBD1 (5 bases). Trimming shortened V by 2 bases and J by 2 bases, and 16 bases separated the two germline ends. Germline V CDR1 and CDR2: ENHRY, SYGVKD. The CDR3 is made up of 16 amino acids. The DNA of the CDR3 is TGTGCCATCAGTGAGGGTCCGAGACAGATGGCCTACGAGCAGTACTTC. Protein: CAISEGPRQMAYEQYF.

This clonotype was observed at least ten times. The V gene is TRBV25-1, the J gene TRBJ1-5; 8 nucleotides line up with TRBD1. The V and J ends lost 3 bases and 5 bases, in that order; junction bases with no gene match: 0. The CDR3 loop spans 13 amino acids. CDR1 and CDR2 (germline): MGHDK, SYGVNS. The DNA of the CDR3 is TGTGCCAGCAGTGAGACAGGGGATCAGCCCCAGCATTTT. Encoded protein: CASSETGDQPQHF.

The chain uses TRBV28 and TRBJ1-6; D call uncertain. The CDR3 loop spans 13 amino acids. V was clipped by 6 bases and J by 8 bases, with 11 bases between them. The germline V gene encodes CDR1 MDHEN and CDR2 SYDVKM. For the CDR3, the DNA is TGTGCCAGCAGCCAAAGATACGATTCACCCCTCCACTTT. Translating gives CASSQRYDSPLHF.

This clonotype was detected many times. The V gene is TRBV10-3, the J gene TRBJ1-1, with D unclear. The CDR3 is 13 residues long. Trimming took 7 bases from V and 5 from J, leaving 14 bases between them. CDR1 ENHRY and CDR2 SYGVKD come from the germline V gene. This chain's CDR3 is CAINTEGSTEAFF. In DNA form, the CDR3 reads TGTGCCATCAACACAGAGGGTTCAACTGAAGCTTTCTTT.

This chain links TRBV19 with TRBJ1-1, with 9 bases identical to TRBD1. CDR1 and CDR2 (germline): LNHDA, SQIVND (reference sequence). With 10 bases clipped from V and 4 bases from J, the junction kept 7 bases outside the gene matches. The CDR3 extends over 13 amino acids. In DNA form, the CDR3 reads TGTGCCACCGTCGGACAGGGGAGCACTGAAGCTTTCTTT. Protein product: CATVGQGSTEAFF.